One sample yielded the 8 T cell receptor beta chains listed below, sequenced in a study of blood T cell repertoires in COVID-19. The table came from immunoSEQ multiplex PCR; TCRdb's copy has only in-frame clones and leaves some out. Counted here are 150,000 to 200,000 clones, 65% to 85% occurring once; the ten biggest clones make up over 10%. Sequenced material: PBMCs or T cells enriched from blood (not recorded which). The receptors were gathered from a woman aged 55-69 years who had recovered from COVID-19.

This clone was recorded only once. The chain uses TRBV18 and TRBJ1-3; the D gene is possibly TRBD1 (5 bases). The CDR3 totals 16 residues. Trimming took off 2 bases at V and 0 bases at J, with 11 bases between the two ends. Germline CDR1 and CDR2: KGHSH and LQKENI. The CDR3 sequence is CASSPSQGSSGNTIYF. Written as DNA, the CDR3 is TGTGCCAGCTCACCAAGTCAGGGAAGCTCTGGAAACACCATATATTTT.

CDR3 DNA sequence: TGTGCCAGCAGCGTAGCTACGAGCGGGGGGACCACACAAGAGACCCAGTACTTC. Translation gives CASSVATSGGTTQETQYF. The J gene is TRBJ2-5, the V gene TRBV9; 9 bases align to TRBD2. V dropped 0 bases and J dropped 2; count of bases not matched to a gene: 11. The germline V gene encodes CDR1 SGDLS and CDR2 YYNGEE. The CDR3 has 18 amino acids.

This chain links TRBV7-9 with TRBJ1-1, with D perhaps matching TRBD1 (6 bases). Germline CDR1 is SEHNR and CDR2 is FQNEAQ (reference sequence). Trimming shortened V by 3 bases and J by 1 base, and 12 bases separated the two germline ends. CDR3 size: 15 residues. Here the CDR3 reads CASSLQGFGNTEAFF. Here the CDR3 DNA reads TGTGCCAGCAGCTTGCAGGGGTTTGGGAACACTGAAGCTTTCTTT.

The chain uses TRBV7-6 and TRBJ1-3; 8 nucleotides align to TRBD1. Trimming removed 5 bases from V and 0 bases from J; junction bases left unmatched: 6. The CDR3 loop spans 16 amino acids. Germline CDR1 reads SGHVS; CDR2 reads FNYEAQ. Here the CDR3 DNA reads TGTGCCAGCAGCAGCCGGACAGGGAACTCTGGAAACACCATATATTTT. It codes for CASSSRTGNSGNTIYF.

For the CDR3, the DNA is TGTGCCAGCAGCAAGTTCCCACGACAGAGCTCCTATAATTCACCCCTCCACTTT. This gives the protein CASSKFPRQSSYNSPLHF. This chain connects TRBV21-1 to TRBJ1-6; the table's D call, TRBD1, has no DNA check behind it. TRBV21-1 is described as a pseudogene. The CDR3 spans 18 residues.

CDR3 loop: CASSESVNSYEQYF. Written as DNA, the CDR3 is TGTGCCAGCAGTGAGTCGGTAAACTCCTACGAGCAGTACTTC. The rearrangement joins TRBV6-1 to TRBJ2-7; D remains ambiguous. This CDR3 has 14 amino acids. The germline V gene encodes CDR1 MNHNS and CDR2 SASEGT. With 3 bases removed from V and 0 bases from J, the gap between germline ends came to 9 bases.

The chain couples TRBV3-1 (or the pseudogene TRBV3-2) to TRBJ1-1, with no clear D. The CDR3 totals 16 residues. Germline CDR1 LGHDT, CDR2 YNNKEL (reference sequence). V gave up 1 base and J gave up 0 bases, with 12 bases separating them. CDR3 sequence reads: CASSQVVGRMNTEAFF. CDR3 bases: TGTGCCAGCAGCCAAGTAGTTGGGCGTATGAACACTGAAGCTTTCTTT.

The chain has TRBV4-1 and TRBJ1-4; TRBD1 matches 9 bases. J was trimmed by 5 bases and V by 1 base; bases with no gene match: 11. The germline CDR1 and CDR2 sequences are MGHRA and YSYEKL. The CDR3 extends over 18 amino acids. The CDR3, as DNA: TGCGCCAGCAGCCAAGTTTGGGGACAGGGTGATCCGAATGAAAAACTGTTTTTT. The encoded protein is CASSQVWGQGDPNEKLFF.